This TCR beta chain was captured in a study of cytomegalovirus exposure and HLA in healthy donors (dated by TCRdb to about 2017). Some background on the complete study: A later analysis indicated that the roughly 130 validation repertoires were generated on the platform also employed for the roughly 650 repertoires of the first cohort. The study aimed to test whether signatures of past pathogen exposure could be identified by cataloging public T cell receptors. In addition to the first cohort of approximately 650 subjects, a separate validation cohort of some 120 different subjects was used. To predict cytomegalovirus infection status, the study brought together high-throughput TCR immunosequencing, statistical association of individual TCRs with disease status, and machine learning.

General findings and caveats noted by the study authors: While some public TCRs were present in many individuals, most TCR sequences turned up only very rarely across donors. Of the cluster scores, roughly 95% were above 0 in a later analysis, which found that TCRs clustered in the first cohort also tended to co-occur in the 110 or so validation repertoires. In vitro tests confirmed that a few of the cytomegalovirus-associated TCR beta chains recognize cytomegalovirus antigens. The validation cohort had no HLA typing available for a later analysis, so co-occurrence within that cohort was assessed over all 120 or so repertoires. The study listed 164 TCR beta chains as associated with cytomegalovirus. In both the original and validation cohorts, the classifier was reported to diagnose cytomegalovirus status with high specificity and sensitivity. It was suggested by the authors that the approach could potentially be generalized to other disease states and immunological phenotypes.

Per the germline V gene, MNHEY is the CDR1 and SVGAGI is the CDR2. After removal of 0 bases from V and 3 bases from J, the junction retains 6 bases not matched to a gene. Including cysteine and phenylalanine, the CDR3 has 16 amino acids. The CDR3 DNA has 48 bases and is translated from base 1. Libraries were built with the immunoSEQ multiplex PCR assay. The authors' pipeline ran thus. A statistical classification framework was built for diagnosing cytomegalovirus status from the catalog of TCR beta chain sequences. TCRdb stores this immuneACCESS table with in-frame sequences only. Part of the clones is absent; in the studies checked, under half of the shortfall reflects unresolved V genes, and no reason is known for the rest. The DNA gave D and trimming, while V, J and clone size come from that table. The sample table records 130,000 to 150,000 clones; about 89% of these occur just once. Of the sample, about 0.7% is held by the ten largest clones.

Separate from the approximately 670-subject first cohort, the validation cohort of 120 subjects was the group to which the donors belonged. About this clone itself: It lacks a known antigen. Base quality data are lacking; no much larger clone is found one base away.

The rearranged chain carries TRBV6-5 and TRBJ2-7; TRBD2 agrees with 9 junctional bases. Sequencing was performed on PBMCs. The source of this sequence is a man between 18 and 29 years old in good health and CMV-seronegative. The sequenced DNA is TGTGCCAGCAGTTACTCCTCGACTAGCGGCCTCTACGAGCAGTACTTC. Its translation is CASSYSSTSGLYEQYF.